The clone carrying this TCR beta chain has more than one count but fewer than ten. Its specificity is not known. The data derive from a study of blood T cells in healthy people across ages. Study-level information: There was about one barcoded beta molecule captured by template switching per two T cells. Whole-study findings and limits: A roughly linear fall in TCR beta diversity per million T cells was seen with increasing age.

It was with a sample-barcoded 5' primer and a J-beta primer mix that a second PCR of about 6 to 12 cycles was run. TCRdb independently ran MiXCR on the 5' RACE reads; one entry per CDR3 protein. The sample contains almost 800,000 distinct CDR3 sequences, 58% of which appear only once. RNA extraction gave at least 5.5 micrograms of total RNA per sample. The CDR3 covers 14 residues. Trimming shortened V by 1 base and J by 4 bases, and 13 bases separated the two germline ends. Germline V lookup: CDR1 DFQATT, CDR2 SNEGSKA (reference sequence). The sequence was obtained from a man between 25 and 39 years old in good health. The chain is built from TRBV20-1 and TRBJ1-1; D is ambiguous. The specimen was blood. Here the CDR3 reads CSARGKFRGTEAFF. CDR3 DNA: TGCAGTGCTAGAGGGAAGTTCCGGGGCACTGAAGCTTTCTTT.